Sequencing of this T cell receptor (beta chain) was carried out in a study of shared clonotypes between healthy human individuals. Study background: The study enrolled two women and a few men aged 18 to 49.

Healthy HIV-negative adults without recent acute infections or vaccinations served as donors. Study-level results: Generally, naive subsets (rather than memory subsets) showed larger estimated richness.

The CDR3 runs 19 residues. Germline trimming cut 3 bases from V and 0 bases from J; bases unmatched to any gene: 13. Germline CDR1 LNHDA, CDR2 SQIVND (reference sequence). For sorted subsets, approximately 180 ng DNA per replicate equaled tens of thousands of T cell genomes. TCRdb's table, derived via immunoSEQ multiplex PCR, lists solely in-frame clones and lacks some. The data hold over a million clones, with 95% to 99% observed a single time. A word on this clone: Its specificity is not known.

What was sequenced was naive CD4+ T cells sorted from blood. Subset defined: CD45RA+ positively selected. The clonotype originates from a man aged 25 to 45 in good health. The chain joins TRBV19 to TRBJ2-1, with TRBD2 matching 8 bases. The CDR3 coding sequence is TGTGCCAGTAGTATTCTGGGGCGACTAGCGAGGAGCTCCTACAATGAGCAGTTCTTC. It translates to CASSILGRLARSSYNEQFF.